This T cell receptor beta chain was profiled in a study of control samples from healthy donors and cancer patients. Assay used: immunoSEQ multiplex PCR; TCRdb lists only in-frame clones, some missing. The table shows 100,000 to 150,000 clones, with roughly 87% occurring only once. V lost 5 bases and J lost 2, with 14 bases in between. The CDR3 contains 14 residues. Germline V gene data show CDR1 as SGHRS and CDR2 as YFSETQ. V and J are TRBV5-1 and TRBJ2-7; a possible D gene is TRBD2 (6 bases). Sequencing input: blood. This clonotype was sampled from a man younger than 35 in good health. CDR3 coding DNA: TGCGCCAGCAGGTCAGCCGGGAGCCCCTACGAGCAGTACTTC. Translated: CASRSAGSPYEQYF. Variable domain in full (rest from reference TRBV5-1 and TRBJ2-7): KAGVTQTPRYLIKTRGQQVTLSCSPISGHRSVSWYQQTPGQGLQFLFEYFSETQRNKGNFPGRFSGRQFSNSRSEMNVSTLELGDSALYLCASRSAGSPYEQYFGPGTRLTVT.